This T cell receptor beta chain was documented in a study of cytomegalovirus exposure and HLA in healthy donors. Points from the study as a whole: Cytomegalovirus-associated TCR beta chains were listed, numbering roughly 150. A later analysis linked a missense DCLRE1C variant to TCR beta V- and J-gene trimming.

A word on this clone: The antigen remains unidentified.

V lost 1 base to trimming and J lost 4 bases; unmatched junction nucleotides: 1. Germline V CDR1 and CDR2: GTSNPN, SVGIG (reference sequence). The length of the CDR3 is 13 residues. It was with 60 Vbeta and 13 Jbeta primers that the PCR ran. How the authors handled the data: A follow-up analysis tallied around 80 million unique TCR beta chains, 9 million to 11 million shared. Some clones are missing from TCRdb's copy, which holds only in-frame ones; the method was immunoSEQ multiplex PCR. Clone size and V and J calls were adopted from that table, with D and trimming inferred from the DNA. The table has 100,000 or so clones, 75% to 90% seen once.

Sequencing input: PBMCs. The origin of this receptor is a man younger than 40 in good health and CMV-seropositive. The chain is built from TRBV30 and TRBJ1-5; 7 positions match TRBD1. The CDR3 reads CAWSGDRNQPQHF. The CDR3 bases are TGTGCCTGGAGTGGGGACAGAAATCAGCCCCAGCATTTT.